This TCR beta chain was found in a study of T cells after yellow fever vaccination. Study-wide findings and caveats: Among all clonotypes, a small share was observed in both CD4 and CD8 compartments. The secondary response was weaker but peaked faster, day 5 versus 15. Reappearance after the booster was seen for most primary-vaccination clones, at 95% to 96% CD4 and around 88% CD8.

TCRdb processed the 5' RACE reads anew with MiXCR; each CDR3 protein has one entry. The sample gives approximately 510,000 distinct CDR3 sequences, just over 20% of which show up once; approximately 15% is in the top ten. This clonotype was found a few times. Its antigen is unknown. Germline CDR1 and CDR2: SGHDN and FVKESK. This CDR3 has 14 residues. Between the trimmed V and J ends, which lost 1 base and 4 bases, there was a span of 10 bases. This clonotype originated in a man between 18 and 29 years old who received the YFV17D yellow fever vaccine. Sample: PBMCs, taken 20 to 25 days after the first yellow fever vaccination. The gene calls are TRBV14 and TRBJ1-2; a weak D match, TRBD1 (5 bases). CDR3 DNA: TGTGCCAGCAGCCAAGGACAGCCACCCTATGGCTACACCTTC. Translated: CASSQGQPPYGYTF.